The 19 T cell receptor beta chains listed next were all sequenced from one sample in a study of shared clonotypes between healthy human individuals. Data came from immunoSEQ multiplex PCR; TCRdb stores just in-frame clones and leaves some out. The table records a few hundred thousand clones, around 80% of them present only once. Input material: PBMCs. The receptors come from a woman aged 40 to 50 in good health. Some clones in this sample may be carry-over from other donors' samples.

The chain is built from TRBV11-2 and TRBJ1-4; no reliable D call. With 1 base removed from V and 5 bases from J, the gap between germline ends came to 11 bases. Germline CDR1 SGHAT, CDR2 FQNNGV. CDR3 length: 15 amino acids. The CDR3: CASSLVPSANEKLFF. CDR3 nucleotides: TGTGCCAGCAGCTTAGTTCCCTCGGCGAATGAAAAACTGTTTTTT.

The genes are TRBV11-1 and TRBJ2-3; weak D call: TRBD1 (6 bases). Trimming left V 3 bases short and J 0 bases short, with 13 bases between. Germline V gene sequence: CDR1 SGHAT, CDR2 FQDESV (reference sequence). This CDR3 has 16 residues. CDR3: CASSFSTGRSTDTQYF. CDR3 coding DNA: TGTGCCAGCAGCTTTAGTACAGGGCGGAGCACAGATACGCAGTATTTT.

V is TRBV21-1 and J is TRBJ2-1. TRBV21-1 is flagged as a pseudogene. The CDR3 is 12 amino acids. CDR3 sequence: CASSKESNEQFF. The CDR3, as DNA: TGTGCCAGCAGCAAAGAGTCGAATGAGCAGTTCTTC.

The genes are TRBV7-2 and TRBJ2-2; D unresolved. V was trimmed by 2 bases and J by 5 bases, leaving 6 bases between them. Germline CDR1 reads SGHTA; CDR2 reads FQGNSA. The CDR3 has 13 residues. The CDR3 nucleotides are TGTGCCAGCAGCTTAATCCGGACCGGGGAGCTGTTTTTT. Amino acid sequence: CASSLIRTGELFF.

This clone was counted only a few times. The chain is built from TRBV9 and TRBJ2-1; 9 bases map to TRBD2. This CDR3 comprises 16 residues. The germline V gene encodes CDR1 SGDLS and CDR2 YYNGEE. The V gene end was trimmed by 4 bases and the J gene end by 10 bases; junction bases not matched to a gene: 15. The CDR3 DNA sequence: TGTGCCAGCAGCCCGCTAGCGGGAAGGTCCGCGGGGGAGCAGTTCTTC. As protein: CASSPLAGRSAGEQFF.

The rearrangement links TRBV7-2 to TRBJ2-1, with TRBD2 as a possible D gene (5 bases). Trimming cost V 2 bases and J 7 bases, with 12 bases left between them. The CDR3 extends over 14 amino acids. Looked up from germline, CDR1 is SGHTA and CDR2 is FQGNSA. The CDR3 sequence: CASSLLAPRNEQFF. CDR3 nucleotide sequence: TGTGCCAGCAGCTTACTAGCCCCGAGGAATGAGCAGTTCTTC.

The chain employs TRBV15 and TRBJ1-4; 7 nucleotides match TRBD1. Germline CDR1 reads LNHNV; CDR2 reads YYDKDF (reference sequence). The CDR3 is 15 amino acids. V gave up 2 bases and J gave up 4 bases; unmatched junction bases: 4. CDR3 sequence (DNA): TGTGCCACCAGCAGACAAGGGGGCTATAATGAAAAACTGTTTTTT. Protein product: CATSRQGGYNEKLFF.

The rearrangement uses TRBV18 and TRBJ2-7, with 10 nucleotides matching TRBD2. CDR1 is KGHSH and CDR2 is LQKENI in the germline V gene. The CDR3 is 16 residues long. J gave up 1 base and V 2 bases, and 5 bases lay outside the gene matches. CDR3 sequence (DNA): TGTGCCAGCTCACCAAACGGACTAGCGGCGTCCTACGAGCAGTACTTC. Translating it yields CASSPNGLAASYEQYF. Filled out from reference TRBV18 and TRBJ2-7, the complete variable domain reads NAGVMQNPRHLVRRRGQEARLRCSPMKGHSHVYWYRQLPEEGLKFMVYLQKENIIDESGMPKERFSAEFPKEGPSILRIQQVVRGDSAAYFCASSPNGLAASYEQYFGPGTRLTVT.

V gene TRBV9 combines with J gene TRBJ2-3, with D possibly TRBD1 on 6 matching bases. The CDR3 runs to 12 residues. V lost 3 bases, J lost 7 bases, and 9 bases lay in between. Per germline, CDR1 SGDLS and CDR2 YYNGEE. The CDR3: CASSGTDHTQYF. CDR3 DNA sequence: TGTGCCAGCAGCGGGACAGATCATACGCAGTATTTT.

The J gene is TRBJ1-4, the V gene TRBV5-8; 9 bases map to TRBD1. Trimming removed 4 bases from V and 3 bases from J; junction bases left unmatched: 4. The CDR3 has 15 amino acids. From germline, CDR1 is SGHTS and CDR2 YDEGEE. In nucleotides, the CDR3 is TGTGCCAGCAGCCCGACAGGGGGGTCTAATGAAAAACTGTTTTTT. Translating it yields CASSPTGGSNEKLFF.

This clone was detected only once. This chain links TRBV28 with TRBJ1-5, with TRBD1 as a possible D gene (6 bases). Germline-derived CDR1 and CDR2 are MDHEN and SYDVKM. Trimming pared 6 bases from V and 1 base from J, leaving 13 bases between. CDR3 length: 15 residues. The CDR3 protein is CASRPRGGSNQPQHF. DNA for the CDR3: TGTGCCAGCAGGCCTCGGGGGGGCAGCAATCAGCCCCAGCATTTT.

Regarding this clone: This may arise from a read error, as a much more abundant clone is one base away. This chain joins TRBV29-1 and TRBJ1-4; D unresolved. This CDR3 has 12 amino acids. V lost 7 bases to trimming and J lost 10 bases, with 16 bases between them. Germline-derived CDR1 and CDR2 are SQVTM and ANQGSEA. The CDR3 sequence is CSAGWAGGKLFF. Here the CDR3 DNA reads TGCAGCGCTGGGTGGGCGGGTGGAAAACTGTTTTTT. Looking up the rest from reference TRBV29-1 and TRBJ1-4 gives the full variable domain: SAVISQKPSRDICQRGTSLTIQCQVDSQVTMMFWYRQQPGQSLTLIATANQGSEATYESGFVIDKFPISRPNLTFSTLTVSNMSPEDSSIYLCSAGWAGGKLFFGSGTQLSVL.

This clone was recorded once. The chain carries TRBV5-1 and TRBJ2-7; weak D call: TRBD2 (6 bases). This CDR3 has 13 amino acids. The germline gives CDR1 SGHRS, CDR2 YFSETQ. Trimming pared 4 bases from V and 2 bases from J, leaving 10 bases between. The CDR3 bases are TGCGCCAGCAGCGCGGGACGGACCTACGAGCAGTACTTC. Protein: CASSAGRTYEQYF.

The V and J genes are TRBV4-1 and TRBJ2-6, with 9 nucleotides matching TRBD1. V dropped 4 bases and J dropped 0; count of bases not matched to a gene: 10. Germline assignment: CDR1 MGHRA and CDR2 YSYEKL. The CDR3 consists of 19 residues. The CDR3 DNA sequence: TGCGCCAGCAGCCTAATCAGGACAGGGGCGAGCTCTGGGGCCAACGTCCTGACTTTC. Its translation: CASSLIRTGASSGANVLTF.

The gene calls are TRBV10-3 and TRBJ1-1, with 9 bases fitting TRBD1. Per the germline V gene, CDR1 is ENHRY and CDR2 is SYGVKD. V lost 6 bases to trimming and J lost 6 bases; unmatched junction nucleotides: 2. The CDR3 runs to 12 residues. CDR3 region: CAISRQGAEAFF. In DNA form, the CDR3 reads TGTGCCATCAGCAGACAGGGGGCTGAAGCTTTCTTT.

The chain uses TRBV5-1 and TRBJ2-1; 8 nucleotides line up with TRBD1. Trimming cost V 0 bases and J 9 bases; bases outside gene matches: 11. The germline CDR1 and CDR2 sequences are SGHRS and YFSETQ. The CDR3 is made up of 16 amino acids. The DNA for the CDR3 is TGCGCCAGCAGCTTGGGGGTGCAGGGGGCAGTTGGTGAGCAGTTCTTC. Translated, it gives CASSLGVQGAVGEQFF.

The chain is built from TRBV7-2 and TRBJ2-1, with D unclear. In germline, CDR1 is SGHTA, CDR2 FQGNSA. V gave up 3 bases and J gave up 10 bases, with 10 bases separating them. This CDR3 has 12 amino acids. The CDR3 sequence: CASSLSGREQFF. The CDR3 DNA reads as TGTGCCAGCAGCTTGTCAGGCAGAGAGCAGTTCTTC.

The CDR3 reads CASSWDYDEQFF. The CDR3 DNA reads TGTGCCAGCAGCTGGGACTATGATGAGCAGTTCTTC. The V gene is TRBV7-2, the J gene TRBJ2-1; 7 bases align to TRBD2. Trimming cost V 4 bases and J 8 bases; bases outside gene matches: 2. The V gene's germline CDR1 is SGHTA and CDR2 FQGNSA. The CDR3 is made up of 12 amino acids.

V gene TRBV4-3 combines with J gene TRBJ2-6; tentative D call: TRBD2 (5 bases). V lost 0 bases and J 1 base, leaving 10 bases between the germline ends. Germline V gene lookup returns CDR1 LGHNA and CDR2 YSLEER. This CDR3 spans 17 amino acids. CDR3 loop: CASSQDTSGSGANVLTF. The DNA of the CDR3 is TGCGCCAGCAGCCAAGATACTTCGGGGTCTGGGGCCAACGTCCTGACTTTC.